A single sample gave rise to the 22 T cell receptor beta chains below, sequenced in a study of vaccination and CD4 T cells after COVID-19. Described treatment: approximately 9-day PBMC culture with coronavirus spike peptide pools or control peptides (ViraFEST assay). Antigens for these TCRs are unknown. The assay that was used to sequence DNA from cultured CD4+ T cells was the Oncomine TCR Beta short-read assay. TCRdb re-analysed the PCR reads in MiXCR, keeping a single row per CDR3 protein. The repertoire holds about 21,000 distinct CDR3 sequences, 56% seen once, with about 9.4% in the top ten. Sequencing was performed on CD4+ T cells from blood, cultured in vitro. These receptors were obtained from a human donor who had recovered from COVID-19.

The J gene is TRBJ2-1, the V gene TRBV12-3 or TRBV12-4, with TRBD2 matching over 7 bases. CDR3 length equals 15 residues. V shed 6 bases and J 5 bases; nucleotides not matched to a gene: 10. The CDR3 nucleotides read TGTGCCAGCAGGTCTCGACTAGCTCCCAACAATGAGCAGTTCTTC. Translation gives CASRSRLAPNNEQFF.

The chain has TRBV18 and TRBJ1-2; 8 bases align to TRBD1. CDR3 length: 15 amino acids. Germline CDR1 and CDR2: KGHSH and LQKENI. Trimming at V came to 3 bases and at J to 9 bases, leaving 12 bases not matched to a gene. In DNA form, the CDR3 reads TGTGCCAGCTCACCCCCGACGGAGGACAGGGCTCGCTACACCTTC. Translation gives CASSPPTEDRARYTF.

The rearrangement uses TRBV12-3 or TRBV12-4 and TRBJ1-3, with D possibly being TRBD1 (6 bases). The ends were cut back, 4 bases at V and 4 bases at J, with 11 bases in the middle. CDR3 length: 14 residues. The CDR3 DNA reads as TGTGCCAGCAGTTCGAGGACAGACGGAAACACCATATATTTT. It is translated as CASSSRTDGNTIYF.

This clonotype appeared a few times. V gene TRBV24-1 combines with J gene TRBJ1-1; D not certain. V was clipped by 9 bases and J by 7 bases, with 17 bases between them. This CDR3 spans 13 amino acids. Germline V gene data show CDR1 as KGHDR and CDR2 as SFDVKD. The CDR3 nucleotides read TGTGCCACCTACGGAGTGAAGGCGGGTGAAGCTTTCTTT. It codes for CATYGVKAGEAFF.

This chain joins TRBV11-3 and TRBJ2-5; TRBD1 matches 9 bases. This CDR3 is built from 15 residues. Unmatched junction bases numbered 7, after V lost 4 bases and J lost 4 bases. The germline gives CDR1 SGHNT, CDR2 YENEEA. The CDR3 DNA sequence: TGTGCCAGCAGCTCGGGACAGGGTGGTCGAGAGACCCAGTACTTC. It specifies CASSSGQGGRETQYF.

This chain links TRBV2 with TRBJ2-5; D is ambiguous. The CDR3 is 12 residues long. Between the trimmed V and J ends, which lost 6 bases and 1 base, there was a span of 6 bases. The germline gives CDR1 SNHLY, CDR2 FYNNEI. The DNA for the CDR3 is TGTGCCAGCAGAGGCAGCCAAGAGACCCAGTACTTC. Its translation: CASRGSQETQYF.

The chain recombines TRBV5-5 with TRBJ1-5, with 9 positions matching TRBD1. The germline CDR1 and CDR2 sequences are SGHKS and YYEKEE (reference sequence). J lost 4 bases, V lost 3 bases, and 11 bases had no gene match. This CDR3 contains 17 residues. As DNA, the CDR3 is TGTGCCAGCAGCTCCCGGACAGGGGTCGGGGGGAATCAGCCCCAGCATTTT. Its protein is CASSSRTGVGGNQPQHF.

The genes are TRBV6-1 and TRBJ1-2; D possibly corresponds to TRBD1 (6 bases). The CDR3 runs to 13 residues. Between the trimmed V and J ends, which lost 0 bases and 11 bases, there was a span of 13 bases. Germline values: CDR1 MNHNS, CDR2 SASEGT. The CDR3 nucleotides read TGTGCCAGCAGTGAAGCGGGGGGGGCCACTTACACCTTC. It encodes CASSEAGGATYTF.

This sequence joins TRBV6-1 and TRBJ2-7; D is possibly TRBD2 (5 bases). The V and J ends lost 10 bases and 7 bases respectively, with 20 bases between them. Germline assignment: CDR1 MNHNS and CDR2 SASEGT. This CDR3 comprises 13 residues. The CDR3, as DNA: TGTGCCACCGCGAGGACTGCGGGTAGTGAGCAGTACTTC. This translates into CATARTAGSEQYF.

Written as DNA, the CDR3 is TGTGCCAGCAGTGGAAGCCTGGGCAACGAGCAGTACTTC. This gives the protein CASSGSLGNEQYF. This chain links TRBV6-1 with TRBJ2-7; D is uncertain. Trimming pared 4 bases from V and 5 bases from J, leaving 12 bases between. Germline values: CDR1 MNHNS, CDR2 SASEGT. This CDR3 comprises 13 residues.

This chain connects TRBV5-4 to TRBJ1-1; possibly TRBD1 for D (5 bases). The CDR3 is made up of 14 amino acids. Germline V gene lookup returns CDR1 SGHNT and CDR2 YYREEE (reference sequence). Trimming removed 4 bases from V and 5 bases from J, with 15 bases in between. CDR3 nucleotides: TGTGCCAGCAGCCCTCAGGGCAGAAATACTGAAGCTTTCTTT. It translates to CASSPQGRNTEAFF.

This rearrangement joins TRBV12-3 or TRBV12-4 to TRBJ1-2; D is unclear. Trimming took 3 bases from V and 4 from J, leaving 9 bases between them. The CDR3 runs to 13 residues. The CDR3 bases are TGTGCCAGCAGTTTGCAGGAGGGCTATGGCTACACCTTC. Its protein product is CASSLQEGYGYTF.

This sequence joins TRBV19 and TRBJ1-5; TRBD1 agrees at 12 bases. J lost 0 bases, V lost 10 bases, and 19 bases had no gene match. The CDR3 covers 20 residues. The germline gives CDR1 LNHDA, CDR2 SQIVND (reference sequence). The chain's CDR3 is CATRDRGLGTVLYSNQPQHF. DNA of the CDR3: TGTGCCACCAGGGACAGGGGGCTAGGTACAGTACTCTATAGCAATCAGCCCCAGCATTTT.

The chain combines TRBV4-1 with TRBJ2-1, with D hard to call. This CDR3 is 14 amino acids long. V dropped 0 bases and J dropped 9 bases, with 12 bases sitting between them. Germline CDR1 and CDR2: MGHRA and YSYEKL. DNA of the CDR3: TGCGCCAGCAGCCAAGAAGGAAGGGCGACTGAGCAGTTCTTC. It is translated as CASSQEGRATEQFF.

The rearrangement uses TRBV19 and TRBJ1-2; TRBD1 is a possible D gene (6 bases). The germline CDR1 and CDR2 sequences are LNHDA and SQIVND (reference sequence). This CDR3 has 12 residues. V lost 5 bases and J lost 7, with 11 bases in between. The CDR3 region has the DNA TGTGCCAGTAGTTTAAGACAGGCTGGCTACACCTTC. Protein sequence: CASSLRQAGYTF.

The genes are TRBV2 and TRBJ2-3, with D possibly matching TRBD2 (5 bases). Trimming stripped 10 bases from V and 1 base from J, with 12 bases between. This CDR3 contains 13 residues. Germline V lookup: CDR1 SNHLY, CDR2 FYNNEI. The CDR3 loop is CATSRVGTDTQYF. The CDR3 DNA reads TGTGCCACCTCGAGGGTGGGCACAGATACGCAGTATTTT.

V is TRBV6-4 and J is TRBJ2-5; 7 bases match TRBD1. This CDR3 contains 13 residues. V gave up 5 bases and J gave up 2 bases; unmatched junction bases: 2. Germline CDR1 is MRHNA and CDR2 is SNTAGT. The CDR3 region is CASSRDRQETQYF. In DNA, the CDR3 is TGTGCCAGCAGTAGGGACAGACAAGAGACCCAGTACTTC.

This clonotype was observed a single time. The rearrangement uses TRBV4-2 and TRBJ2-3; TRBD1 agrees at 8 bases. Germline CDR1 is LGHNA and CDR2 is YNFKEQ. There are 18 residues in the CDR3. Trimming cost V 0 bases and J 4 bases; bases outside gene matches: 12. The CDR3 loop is CASSQDFFGQGGADTQYF. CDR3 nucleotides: TGTGCCAGCAGCCAAGATTTTTTTGGACAGGGTGGTGCAGATACGCAGTATTTT.

The CDR3 region is CASNQQGGHFTGELFF. The CDR3 nucleotides read TGTGCCAGCAACCAACAGGGAGGCCATTTCACCGGGGAGCTGTTTTTT. V usage is TRBV28 and J usage is TRBJ2-2, with D perhaps being TRBD1 or TRBD2 (6 bases each). The CDR3 is 16 amino acids. The germline V and J ends were trimmed by 7 bases and 4 bases, with 19 bases remaining between them. Germline CDR1 reads MDHEN; CDR2 reads SYDVKM.

The CDR3 protein is CASSLRDYGETQYF. The DNA for the CDR3 is TGTGCCAGCAGCTTAAGGGACTACGGGGAGACCCAGTACTTC. The chain couples TRBV11-3 to TRBJ2-5; 7 bases are a match to TRBD2. Germline assignment: CDR1 SGHNT and CDR2 YENEEA. After removal of 2 bases from V and 5 bases from J, the junction contained 5 bases not matched to a gene. This CDR3 is built from 14 residues.

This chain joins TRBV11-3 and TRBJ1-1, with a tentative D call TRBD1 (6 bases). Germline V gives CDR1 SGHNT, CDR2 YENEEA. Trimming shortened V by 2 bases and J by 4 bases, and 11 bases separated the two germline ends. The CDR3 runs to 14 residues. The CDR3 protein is CASSLTGSGTEAFF. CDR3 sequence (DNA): TGTGCCAGCAGCTTAACAGGGTCGGGCACTGAAGCTTTCTTT.

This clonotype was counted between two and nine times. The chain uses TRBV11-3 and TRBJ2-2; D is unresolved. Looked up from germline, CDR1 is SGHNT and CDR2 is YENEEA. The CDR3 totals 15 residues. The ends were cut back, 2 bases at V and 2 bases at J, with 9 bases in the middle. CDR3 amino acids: CASSLPGRNTGELFF. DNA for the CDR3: TGTGCCAGCAGCTTACCCGGAAGAAACACCGGGGAGCTGTTTTTT.